The 9 T cell receptor beta chains in this list originate from one sample, sequenced in a study of cytomegalovirus exposure and HLA in healthy donors. Primers included in the PCR were 60 Vbeta and 13 Jbeta primers. TCRdb's copy holds only in-frame clones and misses some; the assay was immunoSEQ multiplex PCR. Among roughly 120,000 clones, roughly 80% were seen once, and the ten largest hold 3.3%. The sequencing input was PBMCs. These receptors were taken from a male donor in good health and CMV-seronegative.

The rearrangement links TRBV27 to TRBJ2-7; TRBD2 aligns across 11 bases. Looked up from germline, CDR1 is MNHEY and CDR2 is SMNVEV (reference sequence). The V gene end was trimmed by 6 bases and the J gene end by 7 bases; junction bases not matched to a gene: 8. The length of the CDR3 is 14 residues. The CDR3 is CASRASGGLKEQYF. The CDR3 DNA reads as TGTGCCAGCAGGGCTAGCGGGGGGCTCAAGGAGCAGTACTTC.

The gene calls are TRBV14 and TRBJ1-4; 9 positions agree with TRBD1. The CDR3 has 16 amino acids. V was pared by 5 bases and J by 4 bases, with 8 bases of the junction left unmatched. Germline CDR1 and CDR2: SGHDN and FVKESK. The CDR3 loop reads CASSTHRDRDNEKLFF. CDR3 bases: TGTGCCAGCAGCACCCACCGGGACAGGGATAATGAAAAACTGTTTTTT.

This sequence joins TRBV10-3 and TRBJ1-1; D possibly corresponds to TRBD1 (5 bases). Trimming took off 6 bases at V and 10 bases at J, with 15 bases between the two ends. The CDR3 consists of 12 residues. CDR1 and CDR2 from the germline V gene are ENHRY and SYGVKD. CDR3 nucleotide sequence: TGTGCCATCAGCACTTCCGGGGGGGTAGCTTTCTTT. Protein sequence: CAISTSGGVAFF.

The rearrangement links TRBV27 to TRBJ1-5, with a possible D match to TRBD1 (6 bases). With 7 bases removed from V and 0 bases from J, the gap between germline ends came to 16 bases. The CDR3 spans 16 residues. Per the germline V gene, CDR1 is MNHEY and CDR2 is SMNVEV (reference sequence). CDR3: CASKPDRRLSNQPQHF. CDR3 nucleotide sequence: TGTGCCAGCAAACCAGACAGGAGACTTAGCAATCAGCCCCAGCATTTT.

The rearrangement uses TRBV6-1 and TRBJ2-1; 7 nucleotides align to TRBD2. Trimming removed 3 bases from V and 2 bases from J; junction bases left unmatched: 7. Germline lookup yields CDR1 MNHNS and CDR2 SASEGT. This CDR3 is 16 amino acids long. For the CDR3, the DNA is TGTGCCAGCAGTGACGAAGGGAGGGCTGCCTACAATGAGCAGTTCTTC. Protein product: CASSDEGRAAYNEQFF.

The chain recombines TRBV19 with TRBJ1-5; tentative D call: TRBD1 (5 bases). V lost 2 bases and J 2 bases, leaving 7 bases between the germline ends. The CDR3 is 14 amino acids. Looked up from germline, CDR1 is LNHDA and CDR2 is SQIVND (reference sequence). The CDR3 loop reads CASSIRGGNQPQHF. The CDR3 nucleotides are TGTGCCAGTAGTATACGGGGGGGCAATCAGCCCCAGCATTTT.

Of note for this clone: Other DNA sequences of this sample code for an identical CDR3. This chain links TRBV15 with TRBJ1-1; possibly TRBD1 for D (5 bases). This CDR3 contains 13 residues. The V end was cut by 2 bases, the J end by 2 bases, with 6 bases between. CDR1 and CDR2 from the germline V gene are LNHNV and YYDKDF (reference sequence). CDR3 residues: CATSRTGNTEAFF. As DNA, the CDR3 is TGTGCCACCAGCAGAACAGGTAACACTGAAGCTTTCTTT.

The V call is TRBV7-9, the J call TRBJ2-7, with 7 bases aligning to TRBD1. The CDR3 sequence is 12 residues long. J gave up 5 bases and V 5 bases, and 3 bases lay outside the gene matches. Per germline, CDR1 SEHNR and CDR2 FQNEAQ (reference sequence). CDR3: CASSLDRDEQYF. In nucleotides, the CDR3 is TGTGCCAGCAGCCTAGACAGGGACGAGCAGTACTTC.

J is TRBJ2-1 and V is TRBV30, with D maybe TRBD1 (6 bases). The germline V and J ends were trimmed by 5 bases and 10 bases, with 15 bases remaining between them. Germline V CDR1 and CDR2: GTSNPN, SVGIG (reference sequence). The CDR3 consists of 12 residues. Here the CDR3 reads CAWGPRQVEQFF. As DNA, the CDR3 is TGTGCCTGGGGGCCCCGACAGGTAGAGCAGTTCTTC.